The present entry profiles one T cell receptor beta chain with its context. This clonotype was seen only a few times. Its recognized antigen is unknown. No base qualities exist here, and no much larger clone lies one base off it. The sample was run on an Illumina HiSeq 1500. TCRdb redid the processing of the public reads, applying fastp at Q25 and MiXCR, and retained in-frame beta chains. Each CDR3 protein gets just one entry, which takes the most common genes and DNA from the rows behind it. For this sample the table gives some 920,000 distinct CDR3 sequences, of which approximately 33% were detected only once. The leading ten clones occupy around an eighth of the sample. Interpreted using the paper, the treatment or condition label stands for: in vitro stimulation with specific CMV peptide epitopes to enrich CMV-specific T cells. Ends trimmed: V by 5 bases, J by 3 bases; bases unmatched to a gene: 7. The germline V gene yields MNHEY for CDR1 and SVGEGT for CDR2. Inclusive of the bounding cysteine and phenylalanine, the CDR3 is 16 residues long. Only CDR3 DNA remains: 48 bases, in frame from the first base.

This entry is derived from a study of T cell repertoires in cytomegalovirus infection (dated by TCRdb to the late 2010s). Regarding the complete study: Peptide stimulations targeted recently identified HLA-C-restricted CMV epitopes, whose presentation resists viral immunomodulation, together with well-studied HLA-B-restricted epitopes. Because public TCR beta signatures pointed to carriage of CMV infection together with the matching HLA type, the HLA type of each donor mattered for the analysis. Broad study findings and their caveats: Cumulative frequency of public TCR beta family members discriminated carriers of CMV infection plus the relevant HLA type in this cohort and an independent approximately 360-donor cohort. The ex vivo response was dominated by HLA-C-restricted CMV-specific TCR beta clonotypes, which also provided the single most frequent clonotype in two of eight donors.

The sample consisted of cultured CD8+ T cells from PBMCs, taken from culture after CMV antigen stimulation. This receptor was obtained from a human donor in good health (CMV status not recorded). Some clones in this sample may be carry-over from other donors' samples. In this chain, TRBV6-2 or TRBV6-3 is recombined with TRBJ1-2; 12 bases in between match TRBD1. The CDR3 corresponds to CASSNPRDRGHYGYTF. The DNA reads TGTGCCAGCAGTAATCCCCGGGACAGGGGGCACTATGGCTACACCTTC.